A selection of T cell receptor beta chains follows, all from one sample in a study of cytotoxic CD8 clonotypes in ibrutinib-treated CLL. This table comes from immunoSEQ multiplex PCR, and its TCRdb copy is limited to in-frame clones, with some not included. The sample carries hundreds of thousands of clones, around four fifths recorded once. Sequenced here: PBMCs, sampled before ibrutinib treatment. Every receptor here comes from a human donor with chronic lymphocytic leukemia. Each CDR3 is given without its conserved first and last residue.

TRBJ2-1 TRBV7-2 ASRPYTGNNEQF
TRBJ1-5 TRBV30 AWSVKIGSRGQPQH
TRBJ1-1 TRBV19 ASSAEGLDTEAF
TRBJ2-3 TRBV5-7 ASSLVPGTPSGDTQY
TRBJ2-7 TRBV7-2 ASSIGVGEQY
TRBJ2-1 TRBV19 ASSVSSYEQF
TRBJ2-3 TRBV2 ASSEASGGKGDTQY
TRBJ1-5 TRBV2 ASTQGSNQPQH
TRBJ2-1 TRBV2 ASSPGLAGGYNEQF
TRBJ1-2 TRBV28 ASSSGTGVVGYT
TRBJ1-5 TRBV27 ASSSGGFGQPQH
TRBJ1-3 TRBV19 ASTSQGDTGNTIY
TRBJ2-7 TRBV30 AWSLGGGPYEQY
TRBJ1-5 TRBV6-1 ASTGQNSNQPQH
TRBJ2-2 TRBV27 ASSLRPTGELF
TRBJ2-1 TRBV6-1 ASSEPYYNEQF
TRBJ2-5 TRBV11-3 ASSLGDIGGETQY
TRBJ1-3 TRBV18 ASSPADNTIY
TRBJ1-2 TRBV5-1 ASSLGAANYGYT
TRBJ2-1 TRBV7-6 ASSLWPLDEQF
TRBJ1-2 TRBV6-5 ASSYSQTGVFT
TRBJ2-7 TRBV11-2 ASRQGGGGYEQY
TRBJ1-1 TRBV6-1 ATRPWGDTNTEAF
TRBJ2-2 TRBV5-4 ASSPGLAGVNTGELF
TRBJ2-2 TRBV19 ASTSGRADTGELF
TRBJ2-7 TRBV6-6 ASSARGRFREQY
TRBJ1-2 TRBV30 AWSGPGTGKYGYT
TRBJ2-3 TRBV2 ASSDVGSTDTQY
TRBJ2-7 TRBV18 ASSPTAGDGYEQY
TRBJ2-7 TRBV4-3 ASSQRGGKAYEQY
TRBJ2-1 TRBV5-1 ASSSPPSSGRDNEQF
TRBJ2-7 TRBV10-3 AISESTAGALYEQY
TRBJ2-7 TRBV2 ASGKQGAGDEQY
TRBJ2-7 TRBV2 ASSADRGGYNEQY
TRBJ2-2 TRBV7-9 ASSPDGNTGELF
TRBJ1-5 TRBV19 ASTGGDQPQH
TRBJ2-4 TRBV18 ASSHMGSGTQY
TRBJ1-5 TRBV19 ASSMGRQPREPQH
TRBJ2-7 TRBV2 ASSKSGIFYEQY
TRBJ2-2 TRBV5-6 APFNRDRGNTGELF
TRBJ2-3 TRBV6-5 ASSYSGRPRTDTQY
TRBJ2-7 TRBV7-6 ASSFRLAGGLEQY
TRBJ1-5 TRBV7-8 ASSFSDNQPQH
TRBJ1-2 TRBV15 ATSRGGVSNYGYT
TRBJ2-1 TRBV7-8 ASSFELAGGYNEQF
TRBJ1-2 TRBV2 ASSLQGRRAGYGYT
TRBJ2-5 TRBV29-1 SVHGSGRSDETQY
TRBJ2-7 TRBV2 ASSEDLYEQY
TRBJ1-4 TRBV18 ASSPRGVSGEKLF
TRBJ2-1 TRBV4-3 ASSQDFAGGSYNEQF
TRBJ1-4 TRBV7-7 ASSLSGTGGEKLF
TRBJ2-2 TRBV29-1 SVAKMNTGELF
TRBJ2-7 TRBV4-1 ASSQDGTGGTLIYEQY
TRBJ1-2 TRBV6-4 ASSGGTPTGYT
TRBJ2-7 TRBV19 ASSMFRQGIYEQY
TRBJ2-1 TRBV18 ASSPRTGWVPAGNEQF
TRBJ2-5 TRBV13 ASSPGRRQETQY